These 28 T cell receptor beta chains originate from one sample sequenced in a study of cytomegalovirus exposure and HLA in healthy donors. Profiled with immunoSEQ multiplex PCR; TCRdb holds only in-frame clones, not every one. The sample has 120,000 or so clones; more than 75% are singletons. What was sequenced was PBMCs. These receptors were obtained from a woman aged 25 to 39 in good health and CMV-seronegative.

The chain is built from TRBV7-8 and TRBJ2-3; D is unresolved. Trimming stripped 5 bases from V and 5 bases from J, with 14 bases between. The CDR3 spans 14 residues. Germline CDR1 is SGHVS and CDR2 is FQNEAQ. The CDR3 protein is CASSEQQFVDTQYF. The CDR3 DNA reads TGTGCCAGCAGCGAACAGCAGTTCGTAGATACGCAGTATTTT.

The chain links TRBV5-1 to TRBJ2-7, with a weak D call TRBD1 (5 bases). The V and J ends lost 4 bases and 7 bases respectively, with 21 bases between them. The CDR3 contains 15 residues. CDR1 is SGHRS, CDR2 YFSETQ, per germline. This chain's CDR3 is CASSPGTGTGWEQYF. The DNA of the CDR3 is TGCGCCAGCAGCCCCGGAACAGGCACAGGATGGGAGCAGTACTTC.

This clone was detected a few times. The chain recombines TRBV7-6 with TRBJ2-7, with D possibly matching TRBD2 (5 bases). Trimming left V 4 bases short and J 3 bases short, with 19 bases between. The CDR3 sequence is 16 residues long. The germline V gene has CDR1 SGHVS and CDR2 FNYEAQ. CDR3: CASSSTPPSDYYEQYF. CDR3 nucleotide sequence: TGTGCCAGCAGCTCCACCCCCCCCAGCGACTACTACGAGCAGTACTTC.

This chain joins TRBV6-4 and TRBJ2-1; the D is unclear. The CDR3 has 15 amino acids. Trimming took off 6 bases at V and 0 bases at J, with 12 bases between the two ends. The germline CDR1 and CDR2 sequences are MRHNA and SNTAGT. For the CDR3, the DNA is TGTGCCAGCAGCGCCCTAGGTGGCTCCTACAATGAGCAGTTCTTC. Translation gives CASSALGGSYNEQFF.

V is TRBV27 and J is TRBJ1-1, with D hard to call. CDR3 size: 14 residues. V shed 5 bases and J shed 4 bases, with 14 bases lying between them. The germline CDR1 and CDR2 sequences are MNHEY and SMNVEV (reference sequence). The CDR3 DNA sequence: TGTGCCAGCAGTACCTTGGTCTTGAGCACTGAAGCTTTCTTT. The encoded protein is CASSTLVLSTEAFF.

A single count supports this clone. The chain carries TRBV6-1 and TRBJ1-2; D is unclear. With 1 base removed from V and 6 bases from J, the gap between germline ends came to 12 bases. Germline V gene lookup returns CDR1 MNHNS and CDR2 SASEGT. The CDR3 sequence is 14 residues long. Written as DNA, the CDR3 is TGTGCCAGCAGTGAAGTGAGGGTTGGGAATGGCTACACCTTC. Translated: CASSEVRVGNGYTF.

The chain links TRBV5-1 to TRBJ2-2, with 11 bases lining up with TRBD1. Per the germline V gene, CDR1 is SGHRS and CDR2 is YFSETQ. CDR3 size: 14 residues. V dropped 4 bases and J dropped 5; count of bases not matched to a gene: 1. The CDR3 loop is CASSGTGGTGELFF. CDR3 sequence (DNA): TGCGCCAGCAGCGGGACAGGGGGGACCGGGGAGCTGTTTTTT.

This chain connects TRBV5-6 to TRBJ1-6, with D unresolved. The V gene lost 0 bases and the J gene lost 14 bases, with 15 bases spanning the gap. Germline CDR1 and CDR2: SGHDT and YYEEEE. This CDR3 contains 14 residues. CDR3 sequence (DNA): TGTGCCAGCAGCTTGGGGCGGAGTCGCTTCACCCTCCACTTT. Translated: CASSLGRSRFTLHF.

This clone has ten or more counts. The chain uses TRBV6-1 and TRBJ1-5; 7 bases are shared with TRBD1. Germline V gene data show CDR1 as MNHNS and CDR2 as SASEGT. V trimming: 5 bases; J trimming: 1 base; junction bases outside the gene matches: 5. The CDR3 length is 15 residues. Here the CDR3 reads CASSPRGPSNQPQHF. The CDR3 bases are TGTGCCAGCAGTCCAAGGGGGCCCAGCAATCAGCCCCAGCATTTT.

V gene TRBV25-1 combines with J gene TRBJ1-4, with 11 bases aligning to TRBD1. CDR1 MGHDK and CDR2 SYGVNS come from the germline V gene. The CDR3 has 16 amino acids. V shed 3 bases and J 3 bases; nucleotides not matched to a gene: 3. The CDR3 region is CASSEGQGVANEKLFF. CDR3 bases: TGTGCCAGCAGTGAGGGACAGGGGGTTGCTAATGAAAAACTGTTTTTT.

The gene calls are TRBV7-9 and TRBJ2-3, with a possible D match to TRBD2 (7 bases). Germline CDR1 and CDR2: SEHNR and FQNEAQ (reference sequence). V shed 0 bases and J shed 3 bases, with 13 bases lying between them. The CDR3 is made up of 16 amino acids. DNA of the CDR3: TGTGCCAGCAGCTTAGCGTTCGGGGGGCGGACAGATACGCAGTATTTT. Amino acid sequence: CASSLAFGGRTDTQYF.

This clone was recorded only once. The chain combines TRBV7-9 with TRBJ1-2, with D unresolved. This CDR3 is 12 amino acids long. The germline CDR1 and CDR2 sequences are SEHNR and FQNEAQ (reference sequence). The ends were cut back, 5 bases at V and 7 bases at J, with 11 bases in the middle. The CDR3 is CASSPALGGYTF. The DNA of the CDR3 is TGTGCCAGCAGCCCCGCCCTAGGTGGCTACACCTTC.

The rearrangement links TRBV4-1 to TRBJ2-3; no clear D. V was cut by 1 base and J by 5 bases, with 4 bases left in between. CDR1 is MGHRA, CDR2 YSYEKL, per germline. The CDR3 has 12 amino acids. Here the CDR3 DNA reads TGCGCCAGCAGCCAAGTCAAAGATACGCAGTATTTT. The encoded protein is CASSQVKDTQYF.

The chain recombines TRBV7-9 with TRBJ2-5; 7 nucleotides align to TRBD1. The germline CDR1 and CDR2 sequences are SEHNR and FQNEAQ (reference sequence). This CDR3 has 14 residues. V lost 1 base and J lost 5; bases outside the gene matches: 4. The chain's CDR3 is CASSLVQGDETQYF. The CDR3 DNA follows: TGTGCCAGCAGCTTAGTCCAGGGGGACGAGACCCAGTACTTC. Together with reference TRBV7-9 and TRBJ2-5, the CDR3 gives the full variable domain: DTGVSQNPRHKITKRGQNVTFRCDPISEHNRLYWYRQTLGQGPEFLTYFQNEAQLEKSRLLSDRFSAERPKGSFSTLEIQRTEQGDSAMYLCASSLVQGDETQYFGPGTRLLVL.

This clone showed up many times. The CDR3, as DNA: TGTGCCAGCAGTTGGGCAGGGGATGGCACAGATACGCAGTATTTT. Translating gives CASSWAGDGTDTQYF. The V call is TRBV27, the J call TRBJ2-3; D may be TRBD1 (6 bases). The V end lost 4 bases, the J end lost 1 base, and 12 bases lay between the germline ends. Germline assignment: CDR1 MNHEY and CDR2 SMNVEV (reference sequence). This CDR3 has 15 amino acids.

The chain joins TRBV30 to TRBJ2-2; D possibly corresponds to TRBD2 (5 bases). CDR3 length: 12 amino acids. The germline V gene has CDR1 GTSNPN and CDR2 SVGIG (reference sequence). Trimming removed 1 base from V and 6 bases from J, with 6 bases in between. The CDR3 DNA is TGTGCCTGGAGTGCGGGGTCCGGGGAGCTGTTTTTT. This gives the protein CAWSAGSGELFF.

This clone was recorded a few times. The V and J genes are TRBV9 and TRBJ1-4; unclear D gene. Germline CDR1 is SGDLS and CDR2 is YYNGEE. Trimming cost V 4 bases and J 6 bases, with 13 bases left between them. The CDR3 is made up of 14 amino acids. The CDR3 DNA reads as TGTGCCAGCAGCCGGCGCACTCAGGATGAAAAACTGTTTTTT. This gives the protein CASSRRTQDEKLFF.

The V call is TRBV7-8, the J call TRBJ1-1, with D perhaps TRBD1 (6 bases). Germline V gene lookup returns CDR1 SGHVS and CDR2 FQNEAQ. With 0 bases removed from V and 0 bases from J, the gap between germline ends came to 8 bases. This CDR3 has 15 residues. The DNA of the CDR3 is TGTGCCAGCAGCTTAGCAGGACAGTTGAACACTGAAGCTTTCTTT. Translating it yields CASSLAGQLNTEAFF. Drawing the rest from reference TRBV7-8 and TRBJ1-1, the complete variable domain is GAGVSQSPRYKVAKRGQDVALRCDPISGHVSLFWYQQALGQGPEFLTYFQNEAQLDKSGLPSDRFFAERPEGSVSTLKIQRTQQEDSAVYLCASSLAGQLNTEAFFGQGTRLTVV.

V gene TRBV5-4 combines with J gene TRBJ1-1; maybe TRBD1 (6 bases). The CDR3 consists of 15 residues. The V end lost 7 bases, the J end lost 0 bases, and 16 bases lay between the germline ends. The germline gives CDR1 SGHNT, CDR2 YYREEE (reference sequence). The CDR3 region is CASGPRGGMNTEAFF. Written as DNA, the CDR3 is TGTGCCAGCGGGCCTCGGGGGGGCATGAACACTGAAGCTTTCTTT.

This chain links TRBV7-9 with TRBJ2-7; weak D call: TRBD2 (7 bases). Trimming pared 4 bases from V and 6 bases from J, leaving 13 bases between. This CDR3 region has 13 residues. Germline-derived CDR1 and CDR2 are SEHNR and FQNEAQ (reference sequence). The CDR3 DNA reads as TGTGCCAGCAGCTCTCACGGGGGGCTCGAGCAGTACTTC. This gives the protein CASSSHGGLEQYF.

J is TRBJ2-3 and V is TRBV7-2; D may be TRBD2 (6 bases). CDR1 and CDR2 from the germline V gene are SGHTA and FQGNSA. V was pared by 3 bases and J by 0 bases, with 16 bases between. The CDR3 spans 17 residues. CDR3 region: CASSFRLAWASTDTQYF. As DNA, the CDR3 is TGTGCCAGCAGCTTCCGCCTAGCGTGGGCTAGCACAGATACGCAGTATTTT.

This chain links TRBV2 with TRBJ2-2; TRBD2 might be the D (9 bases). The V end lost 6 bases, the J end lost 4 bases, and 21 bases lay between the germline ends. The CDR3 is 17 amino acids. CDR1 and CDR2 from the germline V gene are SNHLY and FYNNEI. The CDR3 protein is CASSSGGPGGLTGELFF. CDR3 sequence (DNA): TGTGCCAGCAGCAGCGGGGGGCCAGGGGGCCTCACCGGGGAGCTGTTTTTT.

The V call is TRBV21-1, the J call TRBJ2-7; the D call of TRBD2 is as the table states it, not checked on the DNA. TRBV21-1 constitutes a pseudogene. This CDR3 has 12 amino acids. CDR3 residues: CASSNRNSGEYF. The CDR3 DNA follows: TGTGCCAGCAGCAACAGAAACTCTGGAGAGTACTTC.

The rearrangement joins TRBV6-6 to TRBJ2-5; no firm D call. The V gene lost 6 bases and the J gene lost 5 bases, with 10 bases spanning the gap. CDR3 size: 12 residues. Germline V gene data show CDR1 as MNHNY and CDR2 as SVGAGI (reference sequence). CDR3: CASSPSRETQYF. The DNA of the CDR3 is TGTGCCAGCAGCCCCTCTCGGGAGACCCAGTACTTC.

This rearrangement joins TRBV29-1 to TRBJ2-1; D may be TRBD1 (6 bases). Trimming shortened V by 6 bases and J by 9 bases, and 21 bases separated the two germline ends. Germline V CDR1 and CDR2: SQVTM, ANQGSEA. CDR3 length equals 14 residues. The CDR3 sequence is CSVQQGKRSGEQFF. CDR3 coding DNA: TGCAGCGTACAGCAGGGGAAAAGGTCGGGTGAGCAGTTCTTC.

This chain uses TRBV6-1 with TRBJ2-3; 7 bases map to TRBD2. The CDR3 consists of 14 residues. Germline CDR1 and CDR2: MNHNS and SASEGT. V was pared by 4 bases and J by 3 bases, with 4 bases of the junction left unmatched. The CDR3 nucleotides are TGTGCCAGCAGTGCCGGGACTACAACAGATACGCAGTATTTT. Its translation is CASSAGTTTDTQYF.

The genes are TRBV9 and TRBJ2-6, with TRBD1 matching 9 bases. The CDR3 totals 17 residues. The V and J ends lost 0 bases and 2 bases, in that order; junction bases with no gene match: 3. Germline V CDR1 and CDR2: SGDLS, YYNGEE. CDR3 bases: TGTGCCAGCAGCGTAGGGAGACAGGGGGCTGGGGCCAACGTCCTGACTTTC. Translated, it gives CASSVGRQGAGANVLTF.

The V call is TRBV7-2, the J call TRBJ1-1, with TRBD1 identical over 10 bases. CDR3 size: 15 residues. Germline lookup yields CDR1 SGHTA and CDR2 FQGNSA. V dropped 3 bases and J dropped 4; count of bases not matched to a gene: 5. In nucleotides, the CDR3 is TGTGCCAGCAGCTTCCGGGGACAGGGGATCACTGAAGCTTTCTTT. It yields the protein CASSFRGQGITEAFF.